This T cell receptor (beta chain) comes out of a study of T cell responses to AZD1222 COVID-19 vaccine. Study-wide findings and caveats: Nearly half of spike-specific TCRs reportedly target unmutated variant regions. Without day 14 samples, only post-peak T cell repertoires were studied. The donor cohort was predominantly white British with a female majority, and clonal diversity may have been underestimated.

With 0 bases removed from V and 3 bases from J, the gap between germline ends came to 11 bases. The CDR3 sequence is 15 residues long. Germline V gene sequence: CDR1 MNHEY, CDR2 SVGAGI. In the case of this clone: Its antigen is undetermined.

Clones were read by immunoSEQ multiplex PCR, and TCRdb kept only the in-frame ones, dropping some. The repertoire holds roughly 100,000 clones, around 91% seen once, with about 4.8% in the top ten. The material was peripheral blood, obtained on day 0 of AZD1222 vaccination. The receptor comes from an adult in good health. The J gene is TRBJ1-2, the V gene TRBV6-5; a possible D gene is TRBD1 (6 bases). Here the CDR3 reads CASSYSGGGHYGYTF. The DNA for the CDR3 is TGTGCCAGCAGTTACTCGGGGGGGGGCCACTATGGCTACACCTTC.